This is a list of T cell receptor beta chains from one sample in a study of blood T cell repertoires in COVID-19. The table came from immunoSEQ multiplex PCR; TCRdb's copy has only in-frame clones and leaves some out. The sample lists about 55,000 clones; 65% to 90% were seen once. Sequencing was carried out using peripheral blood. All receptors derive from a human donor in a cohort sampled during active COVID-19. CDR3s include the opening cysteine and the closing phenylalanine or tryptophan. Each record gives: J gene, clone size, D gene, V gene, CDR3 DNA, CDR3 protein. A D gene is named only where the DNA matches it firmly. Not all rows give a size; the values are once, few, many and, for expanded clones, a class.

TRBJ2-3,NA,TRBD1,TRBV24-1,TGTGCCACCAGTGACGCCCTGGGACAGACTAGCACAGATACGCAGTATTTT,CATSDALGQTSTDTQYF
TRBJ2-1,NA,NA,TRBV7-2,TGTGCCAGCAGCCCTCAGCGGAATGAGCAGTTCTTC,CASSPQRNEQFF
TRBJ2-1,NA,TRBD2,TRBV5-5,TGTGCCAGCAGCCCCTACGGGGGACTAAAGGGCAATGAGCAGTTCTTC,CASSPYGGLKGNEQFF
TRBJ2-2,NA,TRBD2,TRBV6-6,TGTGCCAGCAGTCATGGGACTAGGGCCGGCGGGGAGCTGTTTTTT,CASSHGTRAGGELFF
TRBJ2-5,NA,TRBD2,TRBV5-1,TGCGCCAGCAGCATTGGGACTAGCGGGAGTATGTTGGAGACCCAGTACTTC,CASSIGTSGSMLETQYF
TRBJ1-2,NA,NA,TRBV10-3,TGTGCCATCAGTGATCGGGAGGGGCCCCTTAACTATGGCTACACCTTC,CAISDREGPLNYGYTF
TRBJ2-4,NA,TRBD1,TRBV13,TGTGCCAGCAGCTCTCATTGGACAGGAGAGAGAAACATTCAGTACTTC,CASSSHWTGERNIQYF
TRBJ2-6,NA,TRBD1,TRBV19,TGTGCCAGTAGCGGGACAGGTAACCGAGGGGCCAACGTCCTGACTTTC,CASSGTGNRGANVLTF
TRBJ2-1,NA,NA,TRBV7-3,TGTGCCAGCAGCTTAGGCAGGAGGGCCGGCTACAATGAGCAGTTCTTC,CASSLGRRAGYNEQFF
TRBJ1-5,NA,TRBD1,TRBV30,TGTGCCTGGAGTGCCGACAGGGGCGGCAATCAGCCCCAGCATTTT,CAWSADRGGNQPQHF
TRBJ2-2,NA,NA,TRBV7-8,TGTGCCAGCAGCTCGTCCACCGGGGAGCTGTTTTTT,CASSSSTGELFF
TRBJ1-5,NA,TRBD1,TRBV20-1,TGCAGTGCTAGTTCGACAGGGAGCAATCAGCCCCAGCATTTT,CSASSTGSNQPQHF
TRBJ1-6,NA,NA,TRBV7-6,TGTGCCAGCAGCCCCACCGGTGAATATAATTCACCCCTCCACTTT,CASSPTGEYNSPLHF
TRBJ2-6,NA,TRBD2,TRBV27,TGTGCCAGCAGTTCCGGACTAGCGGCTCCCTCTGGGGCCAACGTCCTGACTTTC,CASSSGLAAPSGANVLTF
TRBJ2-7,NA,NA,TRBV5-4,TGTGCCAGCAGCGGAGAGCGGCAAACCTACGAGCAGTACTTC,CASSGERQTYEQYF
TRBJ1-1,NA,TRBD1,TRBV11-3,TGTGCCAGCAGCTTAGGGGGACAGGACACTGAAGCTTTCTTT,CASSLGGQDTEAFF
TRBJ1-1,NA,TRBD1,TRBV6-4,TGTGCCAGCAGTAAGGACAGGTACACTGAAGCTTTCTTT,CASSKDRYTEAFF
TRBJ2-5,NA,NA,TRBV10-1,TGCGCCAGCAGTGAGTCGTTAGGGGTTAAGACCCAGTACTTC,CASSESLGVKTQYF
TRBJ1-4,once,NA,TRBV18,TGTGCCAGCTCACTAAGCTGGCGGGAAAAACTGTTTTTT,CASSLSWREKLFF
TRBJ2-7,NA,NA,TRBV9,TGTGCCAGCAGCACGACCGGGTATAGCACCTACGAGCAGTACTTC,CASSTTGYSTYEQYF
TRBJ2-1,NA,NA,TRBV5-1,TGCGCCAGCAGCTTACCGGGACTTTTTAATGAGCAGTTCTTC,CASSLPGLFNEQFF